These 5 T cell receptor beta chains share one sample of origin, sequenced in a study of T cells after yellow fever vaccination. TCRdb re-called the 5' RACE reads with MiXCR, one entry per CDR3 protein. In the table there are hundreds of thousands of distinct CDR3 sequences, about a fifth of which are singletons. The source material was PBMCs, sampled 15 days after the yellow fever booster vaccination. These receptors all come from a man in his thirties or forties who received the YFV17D yellow fever vaccine.

This clonotype was picked up many times. V gene TRBV3-1 combines with J gene TRBJ1-2; tentatively, D is TRBD1 (6 bases). Germline V gene data show CDR1 as LGHDT and CDR2 as YNNKEL (reference sequence). The CDR3 length is 17 residues. The germline V and J ends were trimmed by 4 bases and 3 bases, with 21 bases remaining between them. CDR3: CASSLHGGGSGDYGYTF. The CDR3 DNA follows: TGTGCCAGCAGCCTGCACGGGGGCGGCTCCGGAGACTATGGCTACACCTTC. The whole variable domain, filled in from reference TRBV3-1 and TRBJ1-2, reads DTAVSQTPKYLVTQMGNDKSIKCEQNLGHDTMYWYKQDSKKFLKIMFSYNNKELIINETVPNRFSPKSPDKAHLNLHINSLELGDSAVYFCASSLHGGGSGDYGYTFGSGTRLTVV.

CDR3 bases: TGTGCCAGCAGCTTTACCCTCGGAACGGGAGGTGCCCAAGAGACCCAGTACTTC. Amino acids: CASSFTLGTGGAQETQYF. V usage is TRBV5-5 and J usage is TRBJ2-5; 7 positions agree with TRBD2. The CDR3 contains 18 residues. Germline V gene data show CDR1 as SGHKS and CDR2 as YYEKEE (reference sequence). J lost 1 base, V lost 2 bases, and 14 bases had no gene match. Drawing the rest from reference TRBV5-5 and TRBJ2-5, the complete variable domain is DAGVTQSPTHLIKTRGQQVTLRCSPISGHKSVSWYQQVLGQGPQFIFQYYEKEERGRGNFPDRFSARQFPNYSSELNVNALLLGDSALYLCASSFTLGTGGAQETQYFGPGTRLLVL.

The CDR3 DNA reads TGTGCCAGCAGCCTAGAGACAGTTTTATCTGAAAAACTGTTTTTT. Its translation: CASSLETVLSEKLFF. The chain recombines TRBV4-2 with TRBJ1-4; a possible D gene is TRBD1 (5 bases). V dropped 4 bases and J dropped 7 bases, with 16 bases sitting between them. The CDR3 extends over 15 amino acids. Germline CDR1 is LGHNA and CDR2 is YNFKEQ.

The chain recombines TRBV2 with TRBJ2-1; 10 positions agree with TRBD2. The CDR3 length is 14 residues. J gave up 8 bases and V 2 bases, and 3 bases lay outside the gene matches. Germline V gene sequence: CDR1 SNHLY, CDR2 FYNNEI. The CDR3 sequence is CASSELAGVYEQFF. The CDR3 DNA sequence: TGTGCCAGCAGTGAACTAGCGGGAGTGTATGAGCAGTTCTTC.

This CDR3 reads CASSLWTGGTPGAQYF. The CDR3 coding sequence is TGTGCCAGCTCGCTTTGGACAGGGGGTACCCCGGGGGCCCAGTACTTC. This rearrangement joins TRBV6-1 to TRBJ2-5; 10 nucleotides agree with TRBD1. CDR1 MNHNS and CDR2 SASEGT come from the germline V gene. V lost 8 bases, J lost 9 bases, and 18 bases stayed unmatched. The length of the CDR3 is 16 residues.